Reported below is one TCR beta chain. V was pared by 2 bases and J by 12 bases, with 13 bases of the junction left unmatched. Germline-derived CDR1 and CDR2 are LGHNA and YNFKEQ. The CDR3 covers 16 residues. This entry belongs to a study of blood T cell repertoires in COVID-19. Seattle cases were enrolled at active infection and followed longitudinally. In the authors' workflow: By means of reference gene primer amplification, nucleated cell counts were estimated. Produced via immunoSEQ multiplex PCR; TCRdb's table is partial and in-frame only. For V, J and clone size, that table is used; D and trimming come from the DNA. The table records 80,000 or so clones, about 82% of them present only once.

This clonotype originated in a man aged 45 to 65 with COVID-19, enrolled during active disease. Sequenced input: peripheral blood. The chain links TRBV4-2 to TRBJ2-3; 11 nucleotides match TRBD1. The CDR3 coding sequence is TGTGCCAGCAGCCAACCGGACAGGGGGCAGACGGCCCAACAGTATTTT. Translation: CASSQPDRGQTAQQYF.